This T cell receptor (beta chain) was recorded in a study of T cells in localized non-small cell lung cancer. This clone was found a few times. Its antigen is currently unknown. The data were produced by immunoSEQ multiplex PCR, yet TCRdb's version contains in-frame clones alone and is incomplete. The data hold hundreds of clones, with roughly a fifth observed a single time. Two independent pathologists confirmed no atypia in lung taken at least 2 cm from tumor. Whole-study results and caveats: In the blood, greater T cell density corresponded to longer overall survival. Uninvolved adjacent lung showed the highest T cell clonality, exceeding tumor. Of the top 100 tumor clones, median about 53 were in adjacent lung, approximately 28 among its top 100.

CDR3 length: 21 residues. Germline V CDR1 and CDR2: MDHEN, SYDVKM. J gave up 3 bases and V 7 bases, and 27 bases lay outside the gene matches. This TCR was sampled from a male donor at least 60 years old with stage II squamous cell lung carcinoma. The chain carries TRBV28 and TRBJ2-5, with 9 bases that match TRBD1. Sequencing used normal lung tissue next to the tumor, obtained before any cancer treatment. The DNA of the CDR3 is TGTGCCAGCACCACGAGGGACAGGGAGAAGGCGGGAGTGGGGCCAAAAGAGACCCAGTACTTC. It specifies CASTTRDREKAGVGPKETQYF.